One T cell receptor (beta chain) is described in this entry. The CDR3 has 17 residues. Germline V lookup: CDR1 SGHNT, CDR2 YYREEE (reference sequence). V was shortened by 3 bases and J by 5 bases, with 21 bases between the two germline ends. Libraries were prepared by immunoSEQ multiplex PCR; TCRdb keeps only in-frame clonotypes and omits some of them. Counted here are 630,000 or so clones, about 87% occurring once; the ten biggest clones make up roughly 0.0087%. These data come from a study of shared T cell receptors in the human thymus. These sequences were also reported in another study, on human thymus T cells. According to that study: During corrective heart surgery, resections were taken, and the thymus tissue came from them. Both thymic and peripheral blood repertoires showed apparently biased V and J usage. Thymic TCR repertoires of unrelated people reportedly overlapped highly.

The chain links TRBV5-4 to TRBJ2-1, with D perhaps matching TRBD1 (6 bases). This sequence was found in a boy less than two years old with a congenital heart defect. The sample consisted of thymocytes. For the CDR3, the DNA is TGTGCCAGCAGCTCGGACTCTAGCTTAGGGGACAACAATGAGCAGTTCTTC. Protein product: CASSSDSSLGDNNEQFF.